This TCR beta chain was captured in a study of T cells expressing NK-cell markers. Study-level points and caveats: Uncertainty persisted over the HCMV specificity of expanded NKG2C+ T cell clones.

Turning to this clonotype: Its antigen is still unknown.

Per the germline V gene, CDR1 is MNHEY and CDR2 is SVGAGI. CDR3 size: 17 residues. TCRdb derives one entry per CDR3 protein from the 5' RACE reads, leaving out DNA. With hundreds of thousands of distinct CDR3 sequences in the sample, the ten largest clones hold roughly 3.5%. This sequence originates from a man aged 18 to 35 in good health. The J gene is TRBJ2-1, the V gene TRBV6-5; as DNA is missing, the TRBD2 call by TCRdb cannot be tested. The sample taken for sequencing was blood T cells: a sorted CD56 or NKG2C T cell subset, CD4+ or CD8+ T cells, or bulk PBMC T cells (not recorded which). CDR3 protein: CASSYGAGGRGANEQFF.